What follows is one T cell receptor (beta chain) and its context. Its antigen is undetermined. 60 Vbeta and 13 Jbeta primers were used in PCR. Per the original data handling: Approximately 79 million unique TCR beta chains, 9.5 million to 11 million of them shared, were counted by a later analysis. The protocol was immunoSEQ multiplex PCR, while the TCRdb copy is restricted to in-frame clones and leaves out a portion. The V and J calls and the clone size are those of that table, but D and trimming were determined from the DNA. Of around 150,000 clones in the sample, around 79% were seen once. The source of the sample is a study of cytomegalovirus exposure and HLA in healthy donors. Whole-study findings and limits: Immune exposure information comprised only CMV serostatus. For most TCR beta V segments, an earlier analysis put the productive rate at about 87% or about 30% of the time.

The CDR3 runs 13 residues. The V gene's germline CDR1 is MNHEY and CDR2 SMNVEV (reference sequence). Trimming took off 5 bases at V and 1 base at J, with 8 bases between the two ends. The study did not record CMV serostatus for this donor. The receptor was derived from a human donor in good health. V is TRBV27 and J is TRBJ1-1; D may be TRBD1 (5 bases). The sequencing input was PBMCs. CDR3 DNA sequence: TGTGCCAGCAGTACTACAGGGAACACTGAAGCTTTCTTT. It translates to CASSTTGNTEAFF.